Detailed here is one T cell receptor beta chain. In the original processing: Amplification from reference gene primers served as the basis for estimated nucleated cell counts. The data were produced by immunoSEQ multiplex PCR, yet TCRdb's version contains in-frame clones alone and is incomplete. The V and J calls and clone size were taken over from that table, and D and trimming were inferred from the DNA. The data hold about 110,000 clones, with 70% to 90% observed a single time. The data derive from a study of blood T cell repertoires in COVID-19. Study in general: Samples representing acute and convalescent COVID-19 were sourced from the United States, Italy and Spain. The cDNA or gDNA used as material had been derived from T cells, B-cell-depleted T cells, or PBMCs.

Trimming pared 0 bases from V and 4 bases from J, leaving 10 bases between. Germline values: CDR1 SGHRS, CDR2 YFSETQ. The CDR3 consists of 14 residues. This sequence was found in a woman aged 45-65 years with acute or convalescent COVID-19. The rearrangement links TRBV5-1 to TRBJ2-5; unclear D gene. Material: peripheral blood. CDR3 protein: CASSLGATPETQYF. The CDR3 DNA follows: TGCGCCAGCAGCTTGGGGGCGACCCCAGAGACCCAGTACTTC.